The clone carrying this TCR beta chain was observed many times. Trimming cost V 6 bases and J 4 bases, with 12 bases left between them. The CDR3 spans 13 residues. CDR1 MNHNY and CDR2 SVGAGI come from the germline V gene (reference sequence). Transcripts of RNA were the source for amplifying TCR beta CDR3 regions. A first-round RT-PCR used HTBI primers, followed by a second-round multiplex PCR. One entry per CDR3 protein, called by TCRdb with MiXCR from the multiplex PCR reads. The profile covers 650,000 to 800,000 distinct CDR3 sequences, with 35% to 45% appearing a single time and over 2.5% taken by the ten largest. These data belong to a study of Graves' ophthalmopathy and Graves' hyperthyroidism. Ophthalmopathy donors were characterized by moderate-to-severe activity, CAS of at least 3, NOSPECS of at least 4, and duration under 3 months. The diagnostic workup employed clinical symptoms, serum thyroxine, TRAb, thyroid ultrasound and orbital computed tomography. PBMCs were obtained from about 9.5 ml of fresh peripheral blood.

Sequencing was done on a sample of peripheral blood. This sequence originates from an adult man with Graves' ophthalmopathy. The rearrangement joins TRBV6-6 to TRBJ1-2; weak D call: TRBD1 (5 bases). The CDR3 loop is CASRVGPIYGYTF. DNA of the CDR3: TGTGCCAGCAGGGTGGGACCGATCTATGGCTACACCTTC.